This is a list of T cell receptor beta chains from one sample in a study of metastatic and nonmetastatic thyroid tumors. TCRdb re-called the PCR reads via MiXCR. In the table there are 30,000 to 40,000 clones, 20% to 25% of which are singletons. Specimen: tumor tissue. The receptors originated from a male donor with papillary thyroid cancer or a benign thyroid nodule (not recorded which). Some clones in this sample may be carry-over from other donors' samples. CDR3s include the opening cysteine and the closing phenylalanine or tryptophan. Fields, in order: V gene, D gene, clone size, J gene, CDR3 DNA, CDR3 protein. D genes are given only for firm matches. The size entry is marked missing in some rows and otherwise reads once, few, many or a size class.

v_call: TRBV27
d_call: TRBD1
clone_size: many
j_call: TRBJ1-2
cdr3_nt: TGTGCCAGCAGTCCAGGGACAGGAGGTGGACCAGACGGCTACACCTTC
cdr3_aa: CASSPGTGGGPDGYTF

v_call: TRBV2
d_call: .
clone_size: .
j_call: TRBJ2-3
cdr3_nt: TGTGCCAGCAGCGCCGATTCTGGCGGCACAGATACGCAGTATTTT
cdr3_aa: CASSADSGGTDTQYF

v_call: TRBV12-3/TRBV12-4
d_call: TRBD2
clone_size: medium-sized
j_call: TRBJ2-2
cdr3_nt: TGTGCCAGCAGACGGGACCGGGCTAGCGGGAGTGGGGAGCTGTTTTTT
cdr3_aa: CASRRDRASGSGELFF

v_call: TRBV6-1
d_call: .
clone_size: many
j_call: TRBJ1-1
cdr3_nt: TGTGCCAGCAGTTCCTCTACTGAAGCTTTCTTT
cdr3_aa: CASSSSTEAFF

v_call: TRBV19
d_call: .
clone_size: .
j_call: TRBJ2-2
cdr3_nt: TGTGCCAGTAGGCCAGGGGCAAGGGAGCTGTTTTTT
cdr3_aa: CASRPGARELFF

v_call: TRBV6-1
d_call: .
clone_size: many
j_call: TRBJ2-2
cdr3_nt: TGTGCCAGCAGGAATGGACTTTCGAACACCGGGGAGCTGTTTTTT
cdr3_aa: CASRNGLSNTGELFF

v_call: TRBV27
d_call: TRBD1
clone_size: medium-sized
j_call: TRBJ1-2
cdr3_nt: TGTGCCAGCAGTTTCAGGGGGGGTAGGAAAGTACACTATGGCTACACCTTC
cdr3_aa: CASSFRGGRKVHYGYTF

v_call: TRBV6-1
d_call: .
clone_size: .
j_call: TRBJ2-5
cdr3_nt: TGTGCCAGCAGTGAAAGACAGGACCAAGAGACCCAGTACTTC
cdr3_aa: CASSERQDQETQYF

v_call: TRBV20-1
d_call: TRBD2
clone_size: few
j_call: TRBJ2-7
cdr3_nt: TGCAGTGCTGACATCGGACTAGCGGGGCAAGCCTACGAGCAGTACTTC
cdr3_aa: CSADIGLAGQAYEQYF

v_call: TRBV28
d_call: .
clone_size: few
j_call: TRBJ1-1
cdr3_nt: TGTGCCACTGGCGGGTCCACTCAAGCTTTCTTT
cdr3_aa: CATGGSTQAFF

v_call: TRBV11-2
d_call: .
clone_size: .
j_call: TRBJ1-5
cdr3_nt: TGTGCCAGCAGCTTATGGTCATTGGGACCCAATCAGCCCCAGCATTTT
cdr3_aa: CASSLWSLGPNQPQHF

v_call: TRBV20-1
d_call: TRBD1
clone_size: .
j_call: TRBJ2-7
cdr3_nt: TGCAGTGCTCACCGGGACAGACAGTACTACGAGCAGTACTTC
cdr3_aa: CSAHRDRQYYEQYF

v_call: TRBV20-1
d_call: TRBD2
clone_size: .
j_call: TRBJ2-2
cdr3_nt: TGCAGTGCCCGATGGACTAGCGGGACCGGGGAGCTGTTTTTT
cdr3_aa: CSARWTSGTGELFF

v_call: TRBV9
d_call: TRBD2
clone_size: many
j_call: TRBJ2-7
cdr3_nt: TGTGCCAGCAGCCCAAGGGAGGGGCACTCCTACGAGCAGTACTTC
cdr3_aa: CASSPREGHSYEQYF

v_call: TRBV18
d_call: TRBD1
clone_size: .
j_call: TRBJ2-5
cdr3_nt: TGTGCCAGCTCACCACGGGACAGGGAAAGGGAGACCCAGTACTTC
cdr3_aa: CASSPRDRERETQYF

v_call: TRBV20-1
d_call: TRBD2
clone_size: .
j_call: TRBJ2-7
cdr3_nt: TGCAGTGCCGACCGAATACTCAAAAAAGCGGGAGCCACCCACGAGCAGTACTTC
cdr3_aa: CSADRILKKAGATHEQYF

v_call: TRBV2
d_call: .
clone_size: many
j_call: TRBJ1-2
cdr3_nt: TGTGCCAGCAGTGTCTCGTCATTTGGCTACACCTTC
cdr3_aa: CASSVSSFGYTF

v_call: TRBV24-1
d_call: .
clone_size: .
j_call: TRBJ2-1
cdr3_nt: TGTGCCACCAGTATAGAGGGGTACAATGAGCAGTTCTTC
cdr3_aa: CATSIEGYNEQFF

v_call: TRBV7-2
d_call: .
clone_size: once
j_call: TRBJ1-5
cdr3_nt: TGTGCCAGCAGCCGGGACAACAATCAGCCCCAGCATTTT
cdr3_aa: CASSRDNNQPQHF

v_call: TRBV3-1
d_call: TRBD1
clone_size: many
j_call: TRBJ2-7
cdr3_nt: TGTGCCAGCAGCCCCCGGGACAGGGCAACCTACGAGCAGTACTTC
cdr3_aa: CASSPRDRATYEQYF

v_call: TRBV6-2/TRBV6-3
d_call: TRBD2
clone_size: many
j_call: TRBJ2-2
cdr3_nt: TGTGCCAGCAGCCGGAGCGGGAACACCGGGGGGCTGTTTTTT
cdr3_aa: CASSRSGNTGGLFF

v_call: TRBV7-3
d_call: .
clone_size: many
j_call: TRBJ2-5
cdr3_nt: TGTGCCAGCAGCTTACTGGGGGGCCAAGAGACCCAGTACTTC
cdr3_aa: CASSLLGGQETQYF

v_call: TRBV20-1
d_call: TRBD2
clone_size: many
j_call: TRBJ2-5
cdr3_nt: TGCAGTGCTACCCCCGGGCTAGCGGGAGAGACCCAGTACTTC
cdr3_aa: CSATPGLAGETQYF

v_call: TRBV11-2
d_call: .
clone_size: many
j_call: TRBJ2-7
cdr3_nt: TGTGCCAGCACTGTCGGGTGGGGAACCTACGAGCAGTACTTC
cdr3_aa: CASTVGWGTYEQYF

v_call: TRBV11-2
d_call: TRBD2
clone_size: .
j_call: TRBJ2-1
cdr3_nt: TGTGCCAGCAGCTCAACCGGGACTAGCGGAGGTGGGCAGTTCTTC
cdr3_aa: CASSSTGTSGGGQFF

v_call: TRBV6-5
d_call: .
clone_size: few
j_call: TRBJ1-2
cdr3_nt: TGTGCCAGCAGTTACAGCGGGCAGGGAGAGGGCTACACCTTC
cdr3_aa: CASSYSGQGEGYTF

v_call: TRBV7-6
d_call: TRBD2
clone_size: many
j_call: TRBJ2-1
cdr3_nt: TGTGCCAGCAGCTTAGCGGTCGCGGGGACCGCGGGAGGTGAGCAGTTCTTC
cdr3_aa: CASSLAVAGTAGGEQFF

v_call: TRBV7-2
d_call: .
clone_size: .
j_call: TRBJ2-3
cdr3_nt: TGTGCCAGCAGCTTAGCGTCAGGGATCGTCGCAGATACGCAGTATTTT
cdr3_aa: CASSLASGIVADTQYF

v_call: TRBV20-1
d_call: TRBD1
clone_size: many
j_call: TRBJ1-1
cdr3_nt: TGCAGTGCTAGAGATCAGGGGACAGGGTTTCTCACTGAAGCTTTCTTT
cdr3_aa: CSARDQGTGFLTEAFF

v_call: TRBV20-1
d_call: .
clone_size: medium-sized
j_call: TRBJ2-7
cdr3_nt: TGCAGTGCTAGGAGGCAGGAGAGCTCCTACGAGCAGTACTTC
cdr3_aa: CSARRQESSYEQYF

v_call: TRBV28
d_call: .
clone_size: .
j_call: TRBJ2-5
cdr3_nt: TGTGCCTGCAGTGTCAGCGTGAGGCAAGAGACCCAGTACTTC
cdr3_aa: CACSVSVRQETQYF

v_call: TRBV11-2
d_call: TRBD2
clone_size: .
j_call: TRBJ2-7
cdr3_nt: TGTGCCAGCAGCCTACGGACTAGCGGGGCGGCCTACGAGCAGTACTTC
cdr3_aa: CASSLRTSGAAYEQYF